This T cell receptor beta chain is drawn from a study of T cells in Graves' hyperthyroidism and ophthalmopathy (dated 2019 in TCRdb). Regarding the research as a whole: Peripheral blood samples were taken at initial diagnosis, before any treatment was given. To identify TCR V-J signatures that set the groups apart, the researchers used a discovery cohort of 90 to 100 patients, made up of approximately 43 with Graves' ophthalmopathy and 57 with stable Graves' hyperthyroidism. Prospective prediction of ophthalmopathy was tested in an independent validation cohort consisting of roughly 19 hyperthyroidism patients and approximately 16 patients who later progressed to ophthalmopathy. The roughly 90 discovery patients were divided at random into training and test sets in a 7:3 ratio. The study also compared thyroid tissue and blood T-cell repertoires from about six Graves' hyperthyroidism patients. After sampling, hyperthyroidism patients received methimazole starting at 30 mg daily, and ophthalmopathy patients received high-dose intravenous methylprednisolone. TCR Vbeta CDR3 sequencing of 120 to 150 peripheral blood samples (under 45 ophthalmopathy, 75 hyperthyroidism and approximately 17 progressor patients) is reported in the paper.

CDR1 and CDR2 were assigned from the germline V gene as MGHDK and SYGVNS. V loses 10 bases of germline sequence and J loses 6 bases, and the interval between the two ends is 10 bases. There are 11 amino acids in the CDR3, from cysteine to phenylalanine inclusive. The sequence is cut down to CDR3 DNA, 33 bases in frame from base 1. General conclusions and limits of the study: A model built on a 13 V-J signature distinguished ophthalmopathy from stable hyperthyroidism, reaching about 88% sensitivity and 81.08% specificity in cross-validation and 80%/75% in testing. In validation, progression to ophthalmopathy was predicted by the model with roughly 71% sensitivity and 72.22% specificity, a median of approximately 6.5 months before onset. Most expanded thyroid clonotypes (frequency above 0.001) were also detected in blood, a finding suggesting that blood repertoires may reflect thyroid immune responses. No statistical method was used to set the sample size in advance, and investigators knew the group allocation.

Amplification of TCR beta CDR3 regions was carried out from RNA transcripts. The first round of RT-PCR for the TCR CDR3 was performed with the HTBI primer set and the Qiagen OneStep RT-PCR kit. Libraries were constructed in a second round of multiplex PCR, after which size selection and purification were performed. Libraries were sequenced paired-end with 100 bp reads on an Illumina HiSeq2000. Regarding the original processing steps: SOAPnuke was used to process the raw data, with reads discarded if the reads contained adapters or uncalled bases, had a mean Phred below 15, or lacked an exact constant-primer or identifier match. High-quality paired reads were merged with COPE v1.2.5, and unique nucleotide sequences were defined as clonotypes. MiTCR v1.1 was used to align clonotypes to the IMGT TRBV, TRBD and TRBJ reference segments. Analysis was restricted to V-J combinations with a frequency above 0.0001, which covered roughly 99% of repertoires. A TCS score was defined as the ratio between F50 (clonal expansion) and ExV (chaos), using BLOSUM62-based TCRdist between CDR3 peptides within each V-J. Welch's t-statistics and random forest reduced 450 to 600 V-J features to 13, which were used in a naive Bayes classifier (R e1071). TCRdb applied fastp at Q25 and MiXCR to the public reads, then kept only in-frame beta chains. Each record represents a unique CDR3 protein, reported with the most common genes and DNA among its rows. What appears here as the V and J calls and clone size reflects TCRdb's work, not the paper's. A total of some 510,000 distinct CDR3 sequences appear in this sample, less than 25% of them only once. Clones ranked in the top ten supply about a quarter of the sample.

Graves' hyperthyroidism was defined as stable when no progression to ophthalmopathy occurred over 18 months of follow-up. Hyperthyroidism patients were aged 18 to 65 years and newly diagnosed, with disease duration of less than 2 months. Patients with uncontrolled infections, other autoimmune diseases, pregnancy or lactation were excluded. Diagnoses were based on clinical symptoms, serum thyroxine and TRAb, thyroid ultrasound and orbital computed tomography. PBMCs were separated from around 9.1 ml of fresh peripheral blood using Ficoll-Paque density gradient centrifugation. Total RNA was extracted using Trizol reagent, and RNA quality was assessed on an Agilent 2100 Bioanalyzer. About this clonotype: The antigen it binds to is not known. The input lacks base qualities; no much larger clone sits a single base away.

This clonotype originated in a man between 18 and 29 years old with Graves' hyperthyroidism. This sequence uses TRBV25-1 and TRBJ1-5; the D gene assignment is ambiguous. Input material: blood. Read as DNA, the sequence is TGTGCCATCAGATGGACTCAGCCCCAGCATTTT. It specifies CAIRWTQPQHF. Where the CDR3 stops, the reference TRBV25-1 and TRBJ1-5 genes take over; the full variable domain is EADIYQTPRYLVIGTGKKITLECSQTMGHDKMYWYQQDPGMELHLIHYSYGVNSTEKGDLSSESTVSRIRTEHFPLTLESARPSHTSQYLCAIRWTQPQHFGDGTRLSIL.